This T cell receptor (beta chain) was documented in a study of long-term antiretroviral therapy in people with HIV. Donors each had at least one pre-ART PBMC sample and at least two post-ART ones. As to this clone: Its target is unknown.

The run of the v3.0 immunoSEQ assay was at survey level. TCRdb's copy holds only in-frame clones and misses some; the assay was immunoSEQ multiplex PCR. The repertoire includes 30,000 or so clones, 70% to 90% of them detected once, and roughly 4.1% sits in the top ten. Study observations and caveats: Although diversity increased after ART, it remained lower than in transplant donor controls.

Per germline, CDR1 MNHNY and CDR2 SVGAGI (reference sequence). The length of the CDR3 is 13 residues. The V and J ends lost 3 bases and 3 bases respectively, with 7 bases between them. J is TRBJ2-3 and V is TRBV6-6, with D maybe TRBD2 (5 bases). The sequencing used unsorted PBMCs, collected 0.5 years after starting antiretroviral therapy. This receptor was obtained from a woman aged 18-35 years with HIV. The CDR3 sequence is CASSYSATDTQYF. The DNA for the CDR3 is TGTGCCAGCAGTTATAGCGCTACAGATACGCAGTATTTT.